These 6 T cell receptor beta chains were sequenced from one sample in a study of human T cells and chemical hapten exposure. Using its own MiXCR run on the RACE reads, TCRdb lists one record per CDR3 protein. The sample shows roughly 74,000 distinct CDR3 sequences, more than 30% of them seen only once. Time point in this sample: patch test 1, 2 weeks after DPC sensitization. Treatment here: therapeutic diphenylcyclopropenone sensitization with weekly scalp DPC. Material: whole blood, obtained in connection with sensitization to the hapten diphenylcyclopropenone (DPC). Receptors were obtained from a man aged 40-49 years with alopecia areata. Some clones in this sample may be carry-over from other donors' samples.

The rearrangement joins TRBV5-4 to TRBJ2-7; D not resolved. Trimming pared 7 bases from V and 0 bases from J, leaving 11 bases between. The CDR3 totals 13 residues. The germline gives CDR1 SGHNT, CDR2 YYREEE (reference sequence). The CDR3 reads CASQDPGSYEQYF. The CDR3 nucleotides are TGTGCCAGCCAAGACCCCGGCTCCTACGAGCAGTACTTC. Together with reference TRBV5-4 and TRBJ2-7, the CDR3 gives the full variable domain: ETGVTQSPTHLIKTRGQQVTLRCSSQSGHNTVSWYQQALGQGPQFIFQYYREEENGRGNFPPRFSGLQFPNYSSELNVNALELDDSALYLCASQDPGSYEQYFGPGTRLTVT.

The chain employs TRBV7-9 and TRBJ2-3; perhaps TRBD2 as D (6 bases). Looked up from germline, CDR1 is SEHNR and CDR2 is FQNEAQ (reference sequence). V was shortened by 0 bases and J by 8 bases, with 15 bases between the two germline ends. The CDR3 extends over 15 amino acids. CDR3 DNA: TGTGCCAGCAGCTTAGCCGGACGGGGGTTGGGTACGCAGTATTTT. Protein sequence: CASSLAGRGLGTQYF. The full variable domain, with the rest looked up from reference TRBV7-9 and TRBJ2-3, is DTGVSQNPRHKITKRGQNVTFRCDPISEHNRLYWYRQTLGQGPEFLTYFQNEAQLEKSRLLSDRFSAERPKGSFSTLEIQRTEQGDSAMYLCASSLAGRGLGTQYFGPGTRLTVL.

V is TRBV12-3 or TRBV12-4 and J is TRBJ1-5, with 8 nucleotides matching TRBD1. The CDR3 contains 14 residues. Trimming removed 8 bases from V and 0 bases from J; junction bases left unmatched: 3. CDR3 nucleotide sequence: TGTGCCAGCCAGGGGGCCAGTAGCAATCAGCCCCAGCATTTT. This codes for CASQGASSNQPQHF.

The chain's CDR3 is CASSSRGGQYF. In nucleotides, the CDR3 is TGTGCCAGCAGTTCTAGGGGAGGCCAGTACTTC. This chain joins TRBV12-3 or TRBV12-4 and TRBJ2-5; D possibly corresponds to TRBD2 (6 bases). V was clipped by 4 bases and J by 10 bases, with 10 bases between them. CDR3 length: 11 residues.

The rearrangement links TRBV5-1 to TRBJ1-2; 8 nucleotides match TRBD1. Germline V gene lookup returns CDR1 SGHRS and CDR2 YFSETQ. The CDR3 spans 16 residues. Trimming took 1 base from V and 7 from J; bases not matched to a gene: 12. The CDR3 here is CASSLTSNRGDRGYTF. As DNA, the CDR3 is TGCGCCAGCAGCTTGACGTCAAACAGGGGGGATCGTGGCTACACCTTC.

The rearrangement uses TRBV3-1 and TRBJ2-7, with D possibly TRBD1 on 6 matching bases. Germline V lookup: CDR1 LGHDT, CDR2 YNNKEL (reference sequence). This CDR3 region has 12 residues. Trimming took 5 bases from V and 5 from J, leaving 10 bases between them. The CDR3 loop is CASSSYRDEQYF. The CDR3 DNA reads as TGTGCCAGCAGCTCCTACAGGGACGAGCAGTACTTC.